These 17 T cell receptor beta chains came from one sample sequenced in a study of metastatic and nonmetastatic thyroid tumors. TCRdb reanalyzed the PCR reads with MiXCR. The sample carries fewer than 40,000 clones, about 16% recorded once. Each patient came to thyroid surgery without any prior treatment (of any kind). Source material: blood. These receptors all stem from a female donor with papillary thyroid cancer or a benign thyroid nodule (not recorded which). Some clones in this sample may be carry-over from other donors' samples.

This clone was recorded many times. V usage is TRBV9 and J usage is TRBJ2-7; D might be TRBD2 (6 bases). The CDR3 runs to 15 residues. Per germline, CDR1 SGDLS and CDR2 YYNGEE. The V end was cut by 0 bases, the J end by 0 bases, with 10 bases between. CDR3 bases: TGTGCCAGCAGCGTAGCTCCGGGACTCTCCTACGAGCAGTACTTC. It translates to CASSVAPGLSYEQYF.

In its sample, this clone was seen many times. The CDR3 nucleotides read TGTGCCAGCAGCCAAGCAGCCGAGCAGTTCTTC. Amino acids: CASSQAAEQFF. The genes are TRBV3-1 and TRBJ2-1; D gene ambiguous. V was cut by 1 base and J by 10 bases, with 5 bases left in between. Germline values: CDR1 LGHDT, CDR2 YNNKEL (reference sequence). The CDR3 consists of 11 residues.

J is TRBJ1-6 and V is TRBV20-1, with D possibly TRBD1 on 6 matching bases. With 4 bases removed from V and 15 bases from J, the gap between germline ends came to 19 bases. This CDR3 is 13 amino acids long. The germline V gene has CDR1 DFQATT and CDR2 SNEGSKA (reference sequence). DNA of the CDR3: TGCAGTGCTACACCACCGGGGGGCGTGAACCTCCACTTT. Protein sequence: CSATPPGGVNLHF.

In its sample, this clone is medium-sized (0.01 to 0.1%). The chain has TRBV27 and TRBJ2-7; D gene uncertain. Per germline, CDR1 MNHEY and CDR2 SMNVEV (reference sequence). Trimming pared 4 bases from V and 2 bases from J, leaving 0 bases between. The CDR3 has 10 residues. The CDR3 loop reads CASSSYEQYF. CDR3 sequence (DNA): TGTGCCAGCAGTTCCTACGAGCAGTACTTC.

In its sample, this clone was seen many times. The chain is built from TRBV20-1 and TRBJ1-6; possibly TRBD1 for D (5 bases). The CDR3 covers 14 residues. Trimming pared 6 bases from V and 4 bases from J, leaving 13 bases between. Germline V lookup: CDR1 DFQATT, CDR2 SNEGSKA (reference sequence). The CDR3 DNA follows: TGCAGTGCAGTGGGACTAATTTATAATTCACCCCTCCACTTT. Its protein product is CSAVGLIYNSPLHF.

This clone is medium-sized in the sample. The V call is TRBV20-1, the J call TRBJ2-7; 7 nucleotides agree with TRBD1. The CDR3 has 16 residues. Germline loops: CDR1 DFQATT, CDR2 SNEGSKA (reference sequence). V was pared by 2 bases and J by 1 base, with 11 bases of the junction left unmatched. CDR3 in DNA: TGCAGTGCTAGAACCGACGACAGGGCGGATTCCTACGAGCAGTACTTC. Translation gives CSARTDDRADSYEQYF.

This clone was found many times. This chain joins TRBV12-3 or TRBV12-4 and TRBJ1-1; D is perhaps TRBD1 (6 bases). Trimming took off 0 bases at V and 6 bases at J, with 11 bases between the two ends. The CDR3 consists of 14 residues. As DNA, the CDR3 is TGTGCCAGCAGTTTAGCGGGGGGGGGGCCTGAAGCTTTCTTT. It is translated as CASSLAGGGPEAFF.

The J gene is TRBJ1-3, the V gene TRBV5-1; D remains unclear. Per germline, CDR1 SGHRS and CDR2 YFSETQ. With 0 bases removed from V and 2 bases from J, the gap between germline ends came to 6 bases. There are 14 residues in the CDR3. The CDR3 sequence: CASSLGVTGNTIYF. The CDR3 DNA is TGCGCCAGCAGCTTGGGGGTCACTGGAAACACCATATATTTT.

This clone has a count of ten or more. The chain has TRBV4-1 and TRBJ2-3; TRBD2 might be the D (6 bases). V was clipped by 4 bases and J by 1 base, with 15 bases between them. The V gene's germline CDR1 is MGHRA and CDR2 YSYEKL. The CDR3 is made up of 16 amino acids. The CDR3 DNA reads TGCGCCAGCAGCCGGGCTAGCGCCTTAGGCACAGATACGCAGTATTTT. It translates to CASSRASALGTDTQYF.

This chain connects TRBV7-9 to TRBJ2-1; D is uncertain. The CDR3 is made up of 14 amino acids. Germline V lookup: CDR1 SEHNR, CDR2 FQNEAQ (reference sequence). Between the trimmed V and J ends, which lost 5 bases and 2 bases, there was a span of 10 bases. CDR3 region: CASSDDQPYNEQFF. DNA of the CDR3: TGTGCCAGCAGCGACGATCAACCCTACAATGAGCAGTTCTTC.

The gene calls are TRBV20-1 and TRBJ2-2, with a possible D match to TRBD2 (6 bases). Germline V CDR1 and CDR2: DFQATT, SNEGSKA (reference sequence). The CDR3 covers 16 residues. The DNA for the CDR3 is TGCAGCCTATTATACCTCGGACGGGGGTTTCCCGGGGAGCTGTTTTTT. It specifies CSLLYLGRGFPGELFF.

This clone has a count of ten or more. This sequence joins TRBV20-1 and TRBJ1-2; unclear D gene. Trimming pared 3 bases from V and 4 bases from J, leaving 21 bases between. The germline V gene has CDR1 DFQATT and CDR2 SNEGSKA (reference sequence). CDR3 length equals 16 residues. The CDR3 reads CSASLVEGVYGYGYTF. The CDR3, as DNA: TGCAGTGCTAGCCTAGTGGAAGGCGTCTATGGCTATGGCTACACCTTC.

As concerns this clone: One end of the junction fails to match germline, which may point to a read error. At the DNA level, this CDR3 is encoded by other sequences in the same sample as well. The CDR3 spells CASMSVKETQYF. CDR3 nucleotides: TGTGCCAGCATGTCGGTAAAGGAGACACAGTACTTC. The chain is built from TRBV28 and TRBJ2-5; no clear D. The CDR3 extends over 12 amino acids. CDR1 and CDR2 (germline): MDHEN, SYDVKM. The variable domain in full, with the rest retrieved from reference TRBV28 and TRBJ2-5, is DVKVTQSSRYLVKRTGEKVFLECVQDMDHENMFWYRQDPGLGLRLIYFSYDVKMKEKGDIPEGYSVSREKKERFSLILESASTNQTSMYLCASMSVKETQYFGPGTRLLVL.

In this sample, this clone turned up many times. CDR3 sequence: CSAGGGWEQYF. CDR3 coding DNA: TGCAGTGCAGGAGGGGGGTGGGAGCAGTACTTC. The chain employs TRBV20-1 and TRBJ2-7; the D call may be TRBD1 or TRBD2 (6 bases each). Germline V gives CDR1 DFQATT, CDR2 SNEGSKA (reference sequence). Trimming removed 6 bases from V and 7 bases from J, with 13 bases in between. The CDR3 loop spans 11 amino acids.

This clone has ten or more counts. This chain links TRBV5-1 with TRBJ2-3, with no clear D. The CDR3 extends over 15 amino acids. V was trimmed by 0 bases and J by 2 bases, leaving 10 bases between them. Germline values: CDR1 SGHRS, CDR2 YFSETQ. Here the CDR3 reads CASSLAAQFTDTQYF. DNA of the CDR3: TGCGCCAGCAGCTTGGCCGCCCAGTTCACAGATACGCAGTATTTT.

The table lists this clone with many counts. The CDR3 DNA sequence: TGTGCCAGCAGCTTAGGGGAGCGGGAGGAAAACAATGAGCAGTTCTTC. As protein: CASSLGEREENNEQFF. The genes are TRBV11-1 and TRBJ2-1; 9 bases agree with TRBD2. Germline V gives CDR1 SGHAT, CDR2 FQDESV (reference sequence). The CDR3 runs 16 residues. Trimming removed 1 base from V and 5 bases from J; junction bases left unmatched: 6. Drawing the rest from reference TRBV11-1 and TRBJ2-1, the complete variable domain is EAEVAQSPRYKITEKSQAVAFWCDPISGHATLYWYRQILGQGPELLVQFQDESVVDDSQLPKDRFSAERLKGVDSTLKIQPAELGDSAMYLCASSLGEREENNEQFFGPGTRLTVL.

This clone was seen ten or more times. The chain employs TRBV20-1 and TRBJ2-2; D is undetermined. The CDR3 contains 14 residues. Per the germline V gene, CDR1 is DFQATT and CDR2 is SNEGSKA (reference sequence). Trimming pared 3 bases from V and 7 bases from J, leaving 15 bases between. CDR3 coding DNA: TGCAGTGCTAGGGAAAGAGGTTTGGGCGGGGAGCTGTTTTTT. This translates into CSARERGLGGELFF.